This T cell receptor (beta chain) derives from a study of T cell responses to AZD1222 COVID-19 vaccine. Overall study results and limits: Only a handful of AZD1222 recipients tested seropositive at baseline. Donors were chiefly white British, with a greater number of females, and clonal diversity was perhaps underestimated. Across the whole spike, CD4 TCRs peaked at regions 160-218 and 743-854.

The junction had 4 bases not matched to a gene; V was cut back by 3 bases and J by 0 bases. Germline lookup yields CDR1 KGHSH and CDR2 LQKENI. The CDR3 runs 15 residues. Details on this clone: Its specificity is unknown.

Sequencing used immunoSEQ multiplex PCR; TCRdb keeps in-frame clones, though not all of them. The top ten clones hold roughly 1.7% of a sample with around 140,000 clones, 75% to 90% of them seen once. J is TRBJ1-1 and V is TRBV18; 7 positions match TRBD1. The material was peripheral blood, obtained on day 0 of AZD1222 vaccination. The receptor's source is an adult in good health. The CDR3, as DNA: TGTGCCAGCTCACCTAGGGGACAGATGAACACTGAAGCTTTCTTT. It translates to CASSPRGQMNTEAFF.